The 14 T cell receptor beta chains in this list originate from one sample, sequenced in a study of shared clonotypes between healthy human individuals. Data came from immunoSEQ multiplex PCR; TCRdb stores just in-frame clones and leaves some out. The sample lists about 100,000 clones; roughly 45% were seen once. Material: PBMCs. The receptors come from a woman aged 40 to 50 in good health. Some clones in this sample may be carry-over from other donors' samples.

This chain connects TRBV6-6 to TRBJ2-7; 12 nucleotides align to TRBD2. The CDR3 contains 13 residues. V lost 10 bases to trimming and J lost 3 bases; unmatched junction nucleotides: 4. The germline V gene has CDR1 MNHNY and CDR2 SVGAGI (reference sequence). The CDR3 sequence is CATRLAGDYEQYF. As DNA, the CDR3 is TGTGCCACCCGACTAGCGGGAGACTACGAGCAGTACTTC.

Notes on this clone: This likely stems from a read error, as it lies one base from a far larger clone. The same CDR3 can be traced to other DNA sequences in this sample. The chain employs TRBV28 and TRBJ2-5; maybe TRBD2 (7 bases). V lost 2 bases and J lost 8, with 12 bases in between. The CDR3 is 13 residues long. The V gene's germline CDR1 is MDHEN and CDR2 SYDVKM. In DNA form, the CDR3 reads TGTGCCAGCAGTTTAAGGGGGAGGGAAACCCAGTACTTC. Its translation: CASSLRGRETQYF.

Concerning this clone itself: Since a much larger clone is just one base distant, this may be a read error. The V gene is TRBV7-7, the J gene TRBJ2-1, with TRBD2 matching over 14 bases. With V trimmed by 4 bases and J by 8 bases, 4 bases remained unmatched. The CDR3 loop spans 15 amino acids. Germline CDR1 reads SSHAT; CDR2 reads FNYEAQ (reference sequence). CDR3 sequence (DNA): TGTGCCAGCAGCTCGGGACTAGCGGGAGTCGATGAGCAGTTCTTC. Translation: CASSSGLAGVDEQFF.

The V call is TRBV5-4, the J call TRBJ2-5, with 7 positions matching TRBD2. Looked up from germline, CDR1 is SGHNT and CDR2 is YYREEE (reference sequence). The CDR3 spans 14 residues. J was trimmed by 0 bases and V by 4 bases; bases with no gene match: 3. Here the CDR3 DNA reads TGTGCCAGCAGCACAGGACTAGACCAAGAGACCCAGTACTTC. This codes for CASSTGLDQETQYF.

This clone was detected only a few times. CDR3 in amino acids: CASSLTSTYNEQFF. CDR3 DNA: TGTGCCAGCAGCTTGACTAGTACCTACAATGAGCAGTTCTTC. V and J are TRBV5-4 and TRBJ2-1; D perhaps matches TRBD2 (5 bases). V was trimmed by 1 base and J by 2 bases, leaving 7 bases between them. Per the germline V gene, CDR1 is SGHNT and CDR2 is YYREEE (reference sequence). The CDR3 consists of 14 residues.

The chain couples TRBV6-6 to TRBJ2-7; 14 nucleotides agree with TRBD2. Germline V CDR1 and CDR2: MNHNY, SVGAGI (reference sequence). The CDR3 sequence is 15 residues long. Trimming at V came to 5 bases and at J to 5 bases, leaving 5 bases not matched to a gene. CDR3 protein: CASSIPGLAGDEQYF. The CDR3, as DNA: TGTGCCAGCAGTATACCGGGACTAGCGGGAGACGAGCAGTACTTC.

This clone occurred many times. This sample includes further DNA sequences coding for the same CDR3. The CDR3 DNA is TGTGCCTGGAGTATTGCTACCCCGGGTGAGCAGTACTTC. Protein product: CAWSIATPGEQYF. This sequence joins TRBV30 and TRBJ2-5; D gene ambiguous. This CDR3 region has 13 residues. With 2 bases removed from V and 11 bases from J, the gap between germline ends came to 18 bases. From germline, CDR1 is GTSNPN and CDR2 SVGIG (reference sequence).

This clone was counted many times. The chain links TRBV7-2 to TRBJ1-5, with D hard to call. V dropped 3 bases and J dropped 3 bases, with 9 bases sitting between them. Germline V CDR1 and CDR2: SGHTA, FQGNSA. This CDR3 spans 14 amino acids. CDR3 region: CASSLERFNQPQHF. Here the CDR3 DNA reads TGTGCCAGCAGCTTGGAAAGGTTCAATCAGCCCCAGCATTTT.

This rearrangement joins TRBV6-1 to TRBJ1-5; a weak D match, TRBD1 (5 bases). Germline-derived CDR1 and CDR2 are MNHNS and SASEGT. The CDR3 sequence is 15 residues long. The V and J ends lost 8 bases and 0 bases respectively, with 14 bases between them. In nucleotides, the CDR3 is TGTGCCAGCTGGCGGGGACTTTATAGCAATCAGCCCCAGCATTTT. This translates into CASWRGLYSNQPQHF.

This clone was picked up one time. The V call is TRBV7-8, the J call TRBJ1-5; 10 bases align to TRBD1. V gave up 2 bases and J gave up 6 bases; unmatched junction bases: 4. The CDR3 has 15 residues. CDR1 is SGHVS, CDR2 FQNEAQ, per germline. CDR3 in amino acids: CASSLSGTGAQPQHF. The CDR3 bases are TGTGCCAGCAGCTTATCCGGGACAGGGGCTCAGCCCCAGCATTTT.

The V and J genes are TRBV4-1 and TRBJ2-5; TRBD1 is a possible D gene (6 bases). The J call may be wrong; the DNA end is better matched by TRBJ2-7. Germline CDR1 is MGHRA and CDR2 is YSYEKL. CDR3 length: 14 residues. The DNA of the CDR3 is TGCGCCAGCAGCCTTGCAGGGGCCTCCTACGAGCAGTACTTC. Its protein product is CASSLAGASYEQYF.

The CDR3 loop reads CASSLGGRGYGYTF. CDR3 coding DNA: TGTGCCAGCAGCTTGGGTGGCAGGGGCTATGGCTACACCTTC. This chain joins TRBV5-6 and TRBJ1-2; D may be TRBD1 (6 bases). This CDR3 comprises 14 residues. Trimming left V 0 bases short and J 4 bases short, with 10 bases between. Germline values: CDR1 SGHDT, CDR2 YYEEEE. Based on the CDR3 plus reference TRBV5-6 and TRBJ1-2, the full variable domain is DAGVTQSPTHLIKTRGQQVTLRCSPKSGHDTVSWYQQALGQGPQFIFQYYEEEERQRGNFPDRFSGHQFPNYSSELNVNALLLGDSALYLCASSLGGRGYGYTFGSGTRLTVV.

At least ten counts were recorded for this clone. V gene TRBV9 combines with J gene TRBJ1-1; 9 bases align to TRBD1. CDR1 and CDR2 from the germline V gene are SGDLS and YYNGEE. Trimming at V came to 6 bases and at J to 0 bases, leaving 6 bases not matched to a gene. This CDR3 has 15 residues. This chain's CDR3 is CASIIQGAVNTEAFF. As DNA, the CDR3 is TGTGCCAGCATCATACAGGGGGCTGTGAACACTGAAGCTTTCTTT.

This clone was counted only a few times. The chain employs TRBV7-8 and TRBJ2-7, with a weak D call TRBD2 (5 bases). This CDR3 is 16 amino acids long. The germline V and J ends were trimmed by 1 base and 6 bases, with 19 bases remaining between them. Germline V gene lookup returns CDR1 SGHVS and CDR2 FQNEAQ. This CDR3 reads CASSLEGGLTAAEQYF. The CDR3, as DNA: TGTGCCAGCAGCTTAGAGGGCGGGTTAACCGCCGCCGAGCAGTACTTC.